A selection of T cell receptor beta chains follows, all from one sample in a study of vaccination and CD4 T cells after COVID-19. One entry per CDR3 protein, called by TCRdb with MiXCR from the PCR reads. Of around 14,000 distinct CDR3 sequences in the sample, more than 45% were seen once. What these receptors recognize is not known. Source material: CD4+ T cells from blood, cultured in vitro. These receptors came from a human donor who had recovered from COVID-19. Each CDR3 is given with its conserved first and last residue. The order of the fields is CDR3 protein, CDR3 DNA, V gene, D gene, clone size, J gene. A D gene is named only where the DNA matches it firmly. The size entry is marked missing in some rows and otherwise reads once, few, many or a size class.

CASSVTGTSKETQYF	TGTGCCAGCAGCGTAACGGGGACTTCAAAAGAGACCCAGTACTTC	TRBV9	.	.	TRBJ2-5
CASSFPGKTEAFF	TGTGCCAGCAGCTTTCCGGGGAAAACTGAAGCTTTCTTT	TRBV7-3	.	.	TRBJ1-1
CSARTGWRNQPQHF	TGCAGTGCAAGGACAGGGTGGCGCAATCAGCCCCAGCATTTT	TRBV20-1	TRBD1	few	TRBJ1-5
CSARDAREVNEQFF	TGCAGTGCTAGAGATGCGCGGGAGGTAAATGAGCAGTTCTTC	TRBV20-1	TRBD2	.	TRBJ2-1
CASSSGALDTEAFF	TGTGCCAGCAGTTCGGGGGCGTTAGACACTGAAGCTTTCTTT	TRBV5-4	.	.	TRBJ1-1
CASSEMRQGGYTF	TGTGCCAGCAGTGAAATGAGACAGGGCGGCTACACCTTC	TRBV6-1	TRBD1	few	TRBJ1-2
CASSNPYSGRAPGELFF	TGTGCCAGCAGCAACCCCTATAGCGGGAGGGCCCCCGGGGAGCTGTTTTTT	TRBV7-6	TRBD2	.	TRBJ2-2
CASSMDRVTYEQYF	TGCGCCAGCAGCATGGACAGGGTGACTTACGAGCAGTACTTC	TRBV5-1	TRBD1	.	TRBJ2-7
CASSLGGRGNLRNTGELFF	TGTGCCAGCAGTTTAGGAGGGCGGGGGAATCTCCGGAACACCGGGGAGCTGTTTTTT	TRBV27	TRBD2	.	TRBJ2-2
CSARAPGLAYYNEQFF	TGCAGTGCTAGAGCTCCGGGACTAGCGTACTACAATGAGCAGTTCTTC	TRBV20-1	TRBD2	.	TRBJ2-1
CASTRRDYYTGELFF	TGTGCCAGCACCAGAAGGGACTACTACACCGGGGAGCTGTTTTTT	TRBV6-1	TRBD2	once	TRBJ2-2
CATSDRTSGNTDTQYF	TGTGCCACCAGTGACCGGACTAGCGGAAACACAGATACGCAGTATTTT	TRBV24-1	TRBD2	.	TRBJ2-3
CSARGRAYTEAFF	TGCAGTGCTAGGGGCAGGGCTTACACTGAAGCTTTCTTT	TRBV20-1	.	once	TRBJ1-1
CASSPRGGQGSGELFF	TGTGCCAGCAGCCCTAGAGGGGGACAGGGCAGCGGGGAGCTGTTTTTT	TRBV7-2	TRBD1	.	TRBJ2-2
CASSDTRGGETQYF	TGTGCCAGCAGTGACACTAGGGGAGGGGAGACCCAGTACTTC	TRBV2	TRBD2	.	TRBJ2-5
CASRGGSRVGQPQHF	TGTGCCAGCAGAGGGGGGAGTAGGGTCGGTCAGCCCCAGCATTTT	TRBV28	.	.	TRBJ1-5
CATVGQAGTEAFF	TGTGCCACGGTGGGACAAGCAGGCACTGAAGCTTTCTTT	TRBV7-2	.	.	TRBJ1-1
CAWSGNTGELFF	TGTGCCTGGAGTGGGAACACCGGGGAGCTGTTTTTT	TRBV30	.	.	TRBJ2-2
CASSRASGTDTQYF	TGTGCCAGCTCGAGGGCTAGCGGCACAGATACGCAGTATTTT	TRBV11-3	.	.	TRBJ2-3
CRVLDSRNTEAFF	TGCAGGGTTCTGGACTCACGGAACACTGAAGCTTTCTTT	TRBV20-1	.	few	TRBJ1-1
CASSRQLAENTGELFF	TGTGCCAGCAGCAGACAGCTAGCGGAGAACACCGGGGAGCTGTTTTTT	TRBV21-1	.	.	TRBJ2-2
CSARRQGPNTGELFF	TGCAGTGCTAGAAGACAGGGACCTAATACCGGGGAGCTGTTTTTT	TRBV20-1	TRBD1	.	TRBJ2-2
CASSQSRGGYTF	TGTGCCAGCAGCCAATCGAGGGGTGGCTACACCTTC	TRBV16	.	.	TRBJ1-2
CASSLSPGWETQYF	TGTGCCAGCAGCTTAAGCCCGGGGTGGGAGACCCAGTACTTC	TRBV7-3	.	few	TRBJ2-5
CASSSLLAAIQYF	TGTGCCAGCAGCTCACTCCTAGCGGCCATTCAGTACTTC	TRBV7-2	TRBD2	.	TRBJ2-4
CSARKNTEAFF	TGCAGTGCTAGAAAAAACACTGAAGCTTTCTTT	TRBV20-1	.	.	TRBJ1-1
CACHNREAFF	TGTGCCTGTCATAACAGGGAAGCTTTCTTT	TRBV30	.	few	TRBJ1-1
CSASAGGAGVGNQPQHF	TGCAGTGCTAGTGCAGGGGGCGCCGGGGTTGGCAATCAGCCCCAGCATTTT	TRBV20-1	TRBD1	.	TRBJ1-5
CASSVDGLPYNEQFF	TGTGCCAGCAGCGTAGACGGTTTACCCTACAATGAGCAGTTCTTC	TRBV9	.	.	TRBJ2-1
CAWTRTGNTEAFF	TGTGCCTGGACACGAACAGGGAACACTGAAGCTTTCTTT	TRBV30	.	once	TRBJ1-1
CASSYSLGREQYF	TGTGCCAGCAGTTACTCCTTAGGGCGCGAGCAGTACTTC	TRBV6-5	.	.	TRBJ2-7
CSALKSSTDTQYF	TGCAGTGCCCTGAAATCTAGCACAGATACGCAGTATTTT	TRBV20-1	.	.	TRBJ2-3
CASGIRLAGGTDTQYF	TGTGCCAGCGGGATTAGACTAGCGGGAGGTACAGATACGCAGTATTTT	TRBV2	TRBD2	.	TRBJ2-3
CSASNPTGGDTEAFF	TGCAGTGCTAGTAATCCTACAGGGGGCGATACTGAAGCTTTCTTT	TRBV20-1	TRBD1	.	TRBJ1-1
CASSQGQDRGYGYTF	TGCGCCAGCAGCCAAGGCCAGGACAGGGGCTATGGCTACACCTTC	TRBV4-1	TRBD1	few	TRBJ1-2
CATSRDAGGEKLFF	TGTGCCACCAGCAGAGATGCCGGTGGGGAAAAACTGTTTTTT	TRBV15	.	.	TRBJ1-4
CASSVGDTQYF	TGTGCCAGTAGTGTCGGAGATACGCAGTATTTT	TRBV19	.	.	TRBJ2-3
CASSPPRWDSKETQYF	TGCGCCAGCAGCCCTCCGCGCTGGGACAGCAAAGAGACCCAGTACTTC	TRBV5-1	TRBD1	.	TRBJ2-5
CASRPSGIVTQYF	TGTGCCAGCAGGCCTAGCGGGATAGTGACGCAGTATTTT	TRBV27	TRBD2	.	TRBJ2-3
CASRKHAGLRYYEQYF	TGTGCCAGCAGAAAACACGCGGGGCTTCGTTACTACGAGCAGTACTTC	TRBV28	.	.	TRBJ2-7
CASSLVAPPSGRQETQYF	TGTGCCAGCAGCTTAGTAGCCCCTCCTAGCGGGAGACAGGAGACCCAGTACTTC	TRBV7-8	TRBD2	.	TRBJ2-5
CASSLDEAFF	TGCGCCAGCAGCTTAGATGAAGCTTTCTTT	TRBV5-1	.	few	TRBJ1-1
CSARGMDRGRDPPDTQYF	TGCAGTGCTAGAGGGATGGATCGCGGGAGGGACCCCCCAGATACGCAGTATTTT	TRBV20-1	TRBD2	few	TRBJ2-3
CSARSPLANTEAFF	TGCAGTGCTAGATCCCCACTAGCGAACACTGAAGCTTTCTTT	TRBV20-1	.	.	TRBJ1-1
CASSLRDAGANVLTF	TGTGCCAGCAGTCTCAGGGATGCGGGGGCCAACGTCCTGACTTTC	TRBV6-1	.	.	TRBJ2-6
CASSRSRNQPQHF	TGTGCCAGCAGCCGAAGCAGGAATCAGCCCCAGCATTTT	TRBV27	.	few	TRBJ1-5
CASRHTDTQYF	TGCGCCAGCAGACACACAGATACGCAGTATTTT	TRBV10-2	.	few	TRBJ2-3
CASSYVGYTEAFF	TGTGCCAGCAGCTACGTCGGGTACACTGAAGCTTTCTTT	TRBV6-5	.	.	TRBJ1-1
CAWSVLFARGRNTEAFF	TGTGCCTGGAGTGTACTGTTCGCCAGGGGACGGAACACTGAAGCTTTCTTT	TRBV30	.	few	TRBJ1-1
CASSGSYSVVNYGYTF	TGTGCCAGCAGTGGTTCTTATTCGGTAGTTAACTATGGCTACACCTTC	TRBV6-1	.	few	TRBJ1-2
CASSLASGFTDTQYF	TGTGCCAGCAGCCTCGCTAGCGGTTTTACAGATACGCAGTATTTT	TRBV5-4	TRBD2	few	TRBJ2-3
CSASWMSDQPQHF	TGCAGTGCTAGTTGGATGAGCGACCAGCCCCAGCATTTT	TRBV20-1	.	.	TRBJ1-5
CASSESGSLRVTQYF	TGTGCCAGCAGTGAGAGCGGGAGTTTGAGGGTTACGCAGTATTTT	TRBV6-4	TRBD2	.	TRBJ2-3
CASSPDHSPGNTIYF	TGTGCCAGCAGCCCGGATCACTCACCTGGAAACACCATATATTTT	TRBV7-3	.	.	TRBJ1-3
CSAPASGGSYEQYF	TGCAGTGCCCCCGCGAGCGGAGGTTCCTACGAGCAGTACTTC	TRBV20-1	.	.	TRBJ2-7